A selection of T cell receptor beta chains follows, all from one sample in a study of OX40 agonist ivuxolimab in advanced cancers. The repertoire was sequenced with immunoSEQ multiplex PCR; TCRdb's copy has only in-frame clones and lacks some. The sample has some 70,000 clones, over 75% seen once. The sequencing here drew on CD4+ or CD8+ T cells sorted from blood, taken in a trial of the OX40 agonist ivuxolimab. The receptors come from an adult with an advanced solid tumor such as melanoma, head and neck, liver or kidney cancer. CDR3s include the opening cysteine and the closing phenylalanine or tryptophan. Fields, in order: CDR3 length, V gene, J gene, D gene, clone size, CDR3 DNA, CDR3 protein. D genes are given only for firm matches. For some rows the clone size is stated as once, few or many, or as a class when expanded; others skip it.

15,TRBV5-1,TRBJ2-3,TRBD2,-,TGCGCCAGCAGCCCGATAGCGGGCCGCACAGATACGCAGTATTTT,CASSPIAGRTDTQYF
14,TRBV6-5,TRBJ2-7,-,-,TGTGCCAGCAGTTACTTGCGGGGTTCATACGAGCAGTACTTC,CASSYLRGSYEQYF
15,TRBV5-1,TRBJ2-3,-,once,TGCGCCAGCAGCTTGGATGGGGGGTCCACAGATACGCAGTATTTT,CASSLDGGSTDTQYF
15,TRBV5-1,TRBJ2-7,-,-,TGCGCCAGCAGCTTGGCGTCCGCTAGCTCCTACGAGCAGTACTTC,CASSLASASSYEQYF
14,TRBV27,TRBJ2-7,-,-,TGTGCCAGCAGTTTAGGAAGGGGGGGTTACGAGCAGTACTTC,CASSLGRGGYEQYF
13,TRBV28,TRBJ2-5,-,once,TGTGCCAGCAGTTTGCGGCAGTTACAGACCCAGTACTTC,CASSLRQLQTQYF
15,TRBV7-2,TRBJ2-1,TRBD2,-,TGTGCCAGCAGCCCCCGGGGGGGAGGGTACAATGAGCAGTTCTTC,CASSPRGGGYNEQFF
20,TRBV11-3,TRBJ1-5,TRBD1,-,TGTGCCAGCAGCACAAGATCCGGGACAGGGGTGGAGAATAGCAATCAGCCCCAGCATTTT,CASSTRSGTGVENSNQPQHF
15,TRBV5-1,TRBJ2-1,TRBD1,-,TGCGCCAGCAGCTTGGTCGGGACAGGGCCCAATGAGCAGTTCTTC,CASSLVGTGPNEQFF
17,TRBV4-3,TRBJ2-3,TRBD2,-,TGCGCCAGCAGCCAAGGGGGCAGCGGGAGATACACAGATACGCAGTATTTT,CASSQGGSGRYTDTQYF
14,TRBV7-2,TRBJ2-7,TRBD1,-,TGTGCCAGCCAAACACCGACAGGGCGCTACGAGCAGTACTTC,CASQTPTGRYEQYF
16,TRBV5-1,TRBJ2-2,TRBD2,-,TGCGCCAGCAGCGGCGGACTAGCGGGAGCCACCGGGGAGCTGTTTTTT,CASSGGLAGATGELFF
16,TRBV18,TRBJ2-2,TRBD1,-,TGTGCCAGCTCACAAAGGACAGGGGCTAACACCGGGGAGCTGTTTTTT,CASSQRTGANTGELFF
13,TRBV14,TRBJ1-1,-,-,TGTGCCAGCAGCCAAGAAGTCCACACTGAAGCTTTCTTT,CASSQEVHTEAFF
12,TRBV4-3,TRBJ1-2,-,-,TGCGCCAGCAGCCAGGACTCGGGAGGCTACACCTTC,CASSQDSGGYTF
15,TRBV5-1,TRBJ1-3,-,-,TGCGCCAGCAGCTTGGGGGGGAGCTCTGGAAACACCATATATTTT,CASSLGGSSGNTIYF
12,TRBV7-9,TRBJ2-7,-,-,TGTGCCAGCAGCTCTATTTCCTACGAGCAGTACTTC,CASSSISYEQYF
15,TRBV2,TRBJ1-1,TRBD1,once,TGTGCCAGCAGTGACCCTGGACAGGGGGACACTGAAGCTTTCTTT,CASSDPGQGDTEAFF
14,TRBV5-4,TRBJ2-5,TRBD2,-,TGTGCCAGCAGCCTAGGGAGGGGCGTGCAGACCCAGTACTTC,CASSLGRGVQTQYF
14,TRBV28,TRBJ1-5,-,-,TGTGCCAGCAGTTTCGGCGTTAGCAATCAGCCCCAGCATTTT,CASSFGVSNQPQHF
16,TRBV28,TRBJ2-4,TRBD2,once,TGTGCCAGCAGCCACGGGACTACCTTAGCCAAAAACATTCAGTACTTC,CASSHGTTLAKNIQYF
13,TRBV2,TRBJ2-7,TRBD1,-,TGTGCCAGCAGCAAGGACAGGGGGGCCGAGCAGTACTTC,CASSKDRGAEQYF